A few counts support the clone carrying this TCR beta chain. Measured with immunoSEQ multiplex PCR; TCRdb has only the in-frame clones, and not every one. The repertoire holds 35,000 to 40,000 clones, with approximately 51% as singletons. CDR3 length: 16 residues. The V gene's germline CDR1 is SGDLS and CDR2 YYNGEE. V dropped 0 bases and J dropped 8 bases, with 20 bases sitting between them. This entry comes from a study of cytotoxic CD8 clonotypes in ibrutinib-treated CLL. Study summary: Recorded responses included approximately 25 partial and 2 complete; following median around 73 months, approximately 14 stayed remitted and roughly twelve progressed. The response samples were taken once patients had been treated for a median of about 12 months, range 6 to 36.

V gene TRBV9 combines with J gene TRBJ1-2, with no clear D. This receptor was identified in a human donor with chronic lymphocytic leukemia. The sample here was PBMCs, taken before ibrutinib treatment. DNA for the CDR3: TGTGCCAGCAGCGTAGGGGTTTCGAGGGCCACATGGGGCTACACCTTC. Protein sequence: CASSVGVSRATWGYTF.